A selection of T cell receptor beta chains follows, all from one sample in a study of control samples from healthy donors and cancer patients. Using immunoSEQ multiplex PCR, the repertoire was profiled, and TCRdb retains in-frame clones only, with some absent. The sample consists of about 81,000 clones, just under 95% of them appearing once. Input material: blood. These receptors all stem from a woman in her late teens or twenties in good health. The CDR3 runs from the conserved cysteine through the conserved F or W. The order of the fields is V gene, clone size, J gene, D gene, CDR3 protein, CDR3 DNA. D genes are given only for firm matches. Size is stated for part of the rows, as once, few or many counts, or as a class when the clone is expanded.

v_call: TRBV7-2; clone_size: NA; j_call: TRBJ1-5; d_call: NA; cdr3_aa: CASSEKVEFELYSNQPQHF; cdr3_nt: TGTGCCAGCAGCGAAAAGGTTGAATTCGAGTTATATAGCAATCAGCCCCAGCATTTT
v_call: TRBV11-2; clone_size: NA; j_call: TRBJ2-7; d_call: NA; cdr3_aa: CASSLVNYEQYF; cdr3_nt: TGTGCCAGCAGCTTAGTAAACTACGAGCAGTACTTC
v_call: TRBV4-1; clone_size: NA; j_call: TRBJ2-7; d_call: NA; cdr3_aa: CASGAHNPYTNSEQYF; cdr3_nt: TGCGCCAGCGGTGCCCATAATCCGTACACTAATAGCGAGCAGTACTTC
v_call: TRBV4-3; clone_size: NA; j_call: TRBJ2-5; d_call: TRBD2; cdr3_aa: CASSHGLAGETQYF; cdr3_nt: TGCGCCAGCAGCCATGGACTAGCGGGGGAGACCCAGTACTTC
v_call: TRBV24-1; clone_size: NA; j_call: TRBJ2-5; d_call: NA; cdr3_aa: CATSRALETQYF; cdr3_nt: TGTGCCACCAGCAGGGCCCTGGAGACCCAGTACTTC
v_call: TRBV15; clone_size: NA; j_call: TRBJ2-7; d_call: TRBD1; cdr3_aa: CATSRDRTGGGGEQYF; cdr3_nt: TGTGCCACCAGCAGAGACAGAACAGGGGGCGGGGGCGAGCAGTACTTC
v_call: TRBV6-2/TRBV6-3; clone_size: NA; j_call: TRBJ2-2; d_call: NA; cdr3_aa: CASSYPGTANTGELFF; cdr3_nt: TGTGCCAGCAGCTATCCCGGGACGGCGAACACCGGGGAGCTGTTTTTT
v_call: TRBV7-3; clone_size: NA; j_call: TRBJ1-1; d_call: NA; cdr3_aa: CASSLKGSIAGVGGMNTEAFF; cdr3_nt: TGTGCCAGCAGCTTAAAAGGGTCGATTGCAGGGGTGGGAGGGATGAACACTGAAGCTTTCTTT
v_call: TRBV19; clone_size: NA; j_call: TRBJ1-4; d_call: TRBD1; cdr3_aa: CASSIGTGKTTNEKLFF; cdr3_nt: TGTGCCAGTAGTATAGGGACAGGGAAGACAACTAATGAAAAACTGTTTTTT
v_call: TRBV15; clone_size: NA; j_call: TRBJ1-4; d_call: NA; cdr3_aa: CATRDRQDEKLFF; cdr3_nt: TGTGCCACCAGGGACAGACAAGATGAAAAACTGTTTTTT
v_call: TRBV4-2; clone_size: NA; j_call: TRBJ2-7; d_call: NA; cdr3_aa: CASSRKSDQEDEQYF; cdr3_nt: TGTGCCAGCAGCCGTAAATCTGACCAGGAGGACGAGCAGTACTTC
v_call: TRBV11-2; clone_size: NA; j_call: TRBJ2-7; d_call: NA; cdr3_aa: CASSVGSSYEQYF; cdr3_nt: TGTGCCAGCAGCGTGGGGAGTTCCTACGAGCAGTACTTC
v_call: TRBV19; clone_size: NA; j_call: TRBJ1-1; d_call: NA; cdr3_aa: CASTTAYTEAFF; cdr3_nt: TGTGCCAGTACAACAGCGTACACTGAAGCTTTCTTT
v_call: TRBV2; clone_size: NA; j_call: TRBJ1-5; d_call: TRBD1; cdr3_aa: CASSEYHRGAGSQPQHF; cdr3_nt: TGTGCCAGCAGTGAATATCACAGGGGCGCAGGGAGTCAGCCCCAGCATTTT
v_call: TRBV28; clone_size: NA; j_call: TRBJ1-2; d_call: NA; cdr3_aa: CASSQSTVAYGYTF; cdr3_nt: TGTGCCAGCAGTCAATCCACGGTGGCCTATGGCTACACCTTC
v_call: TRBV5-8; clone_size: NA; j_call: TRBJ2-3; d_call: NA; cdr3_aa: CASSLVSGTQYF; cdr3_nt: TGTGCCAGCAGCTTGGTTTCCGGTACGCAGTATTTT
v_call: TRBV28; clone_size: NA; j_call: TRBJ2-1; d_call: TRBD2; cdr3_aa: CASSLTGLANGRGYEQFF; cdr3_nt: TGTGCCAGCAGTCTGACCGGACTAGCGAACGGGAGAGGGTATGAGCAGTTCTTC
v_call: TRBV10-2; clone_size: NA; j_call: TRBJ1-2; d_call: NA; cdr3_aa: CASRLTGGDYGYTF; cdr3_nt: TGCGCCAGCAGACTAACTGGGGGAGACTATGGCTACACCTTC
v_call: TRBV3-1/TRBV3-2; clone_size: NA; j_call: TRBJ2-5; d_call: TRBD1; cdr3_aa: CASMKGASETQYF; cdr3_nt: TGTGCCAGCATGAAGGGGGCATCGGAGACCCAGTACTTC
v_call: TRBV28; clone_size: NA; j_call: TRBJ2-1; d_call: TRBD2; cdr3_aa: CASELAGGYNEQFF; cdr3_nt: TGTGCCAGCGAACTAGCGGGGGGATACAATGAGCAGTTCTTC
v_call: TRBV24-1; clone_size: NA; j_call: TRBJ1-2; d_call: NA; cdr3_aa: CATSDRDGYTF; cdr3_nt: TGTGCCACCAGTGATCGGGATGGCTACACCTTC
v_call: TRBV27; clone_size: NA; j_call: TRBJ1-1; d_call: TRBD1; cdr3_aa: CASSFVTGGNTEAFF; cdr3_nt: TGTGCCAGCAGTTTCGTGACAGGGGGAAACACTGAAGCTTTCTTT
v_call: TRBV10-2; clone_size: NA; j_call: TRBJ2-7; d_call: NA; cdr3_aa: CASRTHRGASYEQYF; cdr3_nt: TGCGCCAGCCGTACTCATCGGGGGGCGTCCTACGAGCAGTACTTC
v_call: TRBV6-6; clone_size: NA; j_call: TRBJ1-2; d_call: NA; cdr3_aa: CASTPRAGNYGYTF; cdr3_nt: TGTGCCAGCACCCCACGGGCAGGGAACTATGGCTACACCTTC
v_call: TRBV7-8; clone_size: NA; j_call: TRBJ2-2; d_call: NA; cdr3_aa: CASSFNSPHVFSDTLMVFF; cdr3_nt: TGTGCCAGCAGCTTCAATTCCCCACATGTTTTTTCGGATACTCTGATGGTGTTTTTT
v_call: TRBV29-1; clone_size: NA; j_call: TRBJ2-1; d_call: NA; cdr3_aa: CSASTYSYNEQFF; cdr3_nt: TGCAGCGCTAGCACATACTCCTACAATGAGCAGTTCTTC
v_call: TRBV19; clone_size: NA; j_call: TRBJ2-7; d_call: NA; cdr3_aa: CASNLNRLGHRYEQYF; cdr3_nt: TGTGCCAGTAACCTTAACCGGCTGGGACACCGTTACGAGCAGTACTTC
v_call: TRBV29-1; clone_size: NA; j_call: TRBJ2-2; d_call: TRBD2; cdr3_aa: CSVEVGSGDSGELFF; cdr3_nt: TGCAGCGTTGAGGTCGGTAGCGGGGACTCCGGGGAGCTGTTTTTT
v_call: TRBV19; clone_size: NA; j_call: TRBJ2-7; d_call: NA; cdr3_aa: CASSKGVAYEQYF; cdr3_nt: TGTGCCAGTAGCAAGGGGGTTGCCTACGAGCAGTACTTC
v_call: TRBV5-4; clone_size: NA; j_call: TRBJ2-1; d_call: TRBD2; cdr3_aa: CASSIGLAGHQFF; cdr3_nt: TGTGCCAGCAGCATCGGACTAGCGGGGCACCAGTTCTTC
v_call: TRBV20-1; clone_size: NA; j_call: TRBJ2-3; d_call: NA; cdr3_aa: CSASLGTTSTDTQYF; cdr3_nt: TGCAGTGCTAGTCTCGGGACAACTAGCACAGATACGCAGTATTTT
v_call: TRBV6-5; clone_size: NA; j_call: TRBJ2-7; d_call: NA; cdr3_aa: CASSYTRESYEQYF; cdr3_nt: TGTGCCAGCAGTTATACCAGGGAGTCCTACGAGCAGTACTTC
v_call: TRBV19; clone_size: few; j_call: TRBJ1-3; d_call: NA; cdr3_aa: CASSQLLKSSGNTIYF; cdr3_nt: TGTGCCAGTAGCCAGCTCCTTAAAAGCTCTGGAAACACCATATATTTT
v_call: TRBV6-6; clone_size: NA; j_call: TRBJ1-3; d_call: NA; cdr3_aa: CASSPKGVGPGNTIYF; cdr3_nt: TGTGCCAGCAGTCCCAAGGGGGTTGGTCCTGGAAACACCATATATTTT
v_call: TRBV6-5; clone_size: NA; j_call: TRBJ1-6; d_call: NA; cdr3_aa: CASRQDSPLHF; cdr3_nt: TGTGCCAGCAGACAGGATTCACCCCTCCACTTT
v_call: TRBV7-9; clone_size: few; j_call: TRBJ2-7; d_call: TRBD1; cdr3_aa: CASSIRQGAFAEQYF; cdr3_nt: TGTGCCAGCAGCATTAGACAGGGGGCGTTTGCCGAGCAGTACTTC
v_call: TRBV9; clone_size: NA; j_call: TRBJ2-1; d_call: NA; cdr3_aa: CASSTGTSNEQFF; cdr3_nt: TGTGCCAGCAGCACCGGGACTTCCAATGAGCAGTTCTTC
v_call: TRBV6-5; clone_size: NA; j_call: TRBJ1-4; d_call: TRBD1; cdr3_aa: CASSYLSTGDEKLFF; cdr3_nt: TGTGCCAGCAGTTATCTATCAACAGGGGATGAAAAACTGTTTTTT
v_call: TRBV30; clone_size: NA; j_call: TRBJ1-2; d_call: TRBD1; cdr3_aa: CAWSVLPGTGNYGYTF; cdr3_nt: TGTGCCTGGAGTGTACTCCCCGGGACAGGGAATTATGGCTACACCTTC
v_call: TRBV11-1; clone_size: NA; j_call: TRBJ1-2; d_call: NA; cdr3_aa: CASSLEAGYYGYTF; cdr3_nt: TGTGCCAGCAGCTTAGAGGCCGGCTACTATGGCTACACCTTC
v_call: TRBV5-1; clone_size: NA; j_call: TRBJ2-6; d_call: TRBD1; cdr3_aa: CASSLGTGGFGTGANVLTF; cdr3_nt: TGCGCCAGCAGCTTGGGGACAGGGGGCTTTGGGACTGGGGCCAACGTCCTGACTTTC
v_call: TRBV5-6; clone_size: NA; j_call: TRBJ2-1; d_call: TRBD2; cdr3_aa: CASSQGTSQSLFF; cdr3_nt: TGTGCCAGCAGCCAAGGGACTAGTCAGTCCCTGTTCTTC
v_call: TRBV6-5; clone_size: NA; j_call: TRBJ2-7; d_call: NA; cdr3_aa: CASSSDLVHITYEQYF; cdr3_nt: TGTGCCAGCAGTTCCGACCTGGTGCACATTACCTACGAGCAGTACTTC
v_call: TRBV20-1; clone_size: NA; j_call: TRBJ1-2; d_call: NA; cdr3_aa: CSASYPPPGGYGYTF; cdr3_nt: TGCAGTGCTAGTTATCCGCCCCCGGGGGGATATGGCTACACCTTC
v_call: TRBV19; clone_size: NA; j_call: TRBJ1-5; d_call: NA; cdr3_aa: CASSMVVYSNQPQHF; cdr3_nt: TGTGCCAGTAGTATGGTGGTGTATAGCAATCAGCCCCAGCATTTT
v_call: TRBV5-6; clone_size: NA; j_call: TRBJ1-3; d_call: NA; cdr3_aa: CASSLLRRTGNTIYF; cdr3_nt: TGTGCCAGCAGCTTGTTAAGGAGGACTGGAAACACCATATATTTT
v_call: TRBV19; clone_size: NA; j_call: TRBJ1-2; d_call: NA; cdr3_aa: CASSTLSRTENYGYTF; cdr3_nt: TGTGCCAGTAGTACACTTTCTAGGACAGAAAACTATGGCTACACCTTC
v_call: TRBV9; clone_size: NA; j_call: TRBJ2-1; d_call: NA; cdr3_aa: CASSVGSGPYNEQFF; cdr3_nt: TGTGCCAGCAGCGTAGGGTCAGGGCCTTACAATGAGCAGTTCTTC
v_call: TRBV10-3; clone_size: NA; j_call: TRBJ2-5; d_call: NA; cdr3_aa: CAISDHRETQYF; cdr3_nt: TGTGCCATCAGTGATCACAGAGAGACCCAGTACTTC
v_call: TRBV4-3; clone_size: NA; j_call: TRBJ2-6; d_call: TRBD2; cdr3_aa: CASSQDGGRAIGANVLTF; cdr3_nt: TGCGCCAGCAGCCAAGATGGCGGGAGGGCGATTGGGGCCAACGTCCTGACTTTC
v_call: TRBV6-5; clone_size: NA; j_call: TRBJ1-3; d_call: NA; cdr3_aa: CASSSWGTNGNTIYF; cdr3_nt: TGTGCCAGCAGTTCCTGGGGGACAAACGGAAACACCATATATTTT
v_call: TRBV7-5; clone_size: NA; j_call: TRBJ1-2; d_call: NA; cdr3_aa: CARSKLGTGRQNYGYTF; cdr3_nt: TGTGCCAGAAGCAAATTGGGTACGGGTCGGCAGAACTATGGCTACACCTTC
v_call: TRBV9; clone_size: NA; j_call: TRBJ2-5; d_call: NA; cdr3_aa: CASSVEETGGQQQETQYF; cdr3_nt: TGTGCCAGCAGCGTAGAGGAGACGGGGGGACAGCAGCAAGAGACCCAGTACTTC